These 21 T cell receptor beta chains originate from one sample sequenced in a study of blood T cell repertoires in COVID-19. Assay used: immunoSEQ multiplex PCR; TCRdb lists only in-frame clones, some missing. The data show hundreds of thousands of clones, approximately 85% seen once. Material for sequencing was PBMCs or T cells enriched from blood (not recorded which). The receptors shown here come from a woman aged 45-59 years with acute COVID-19.

This clone was counted at least ten times. The chain carries TRBV3-1 (or the pseudogene TRBV3-2) and TRBJ1-2; D unclear. V was shortened by 1 base and J by 4 bases, with 7 bases between the two germline ends. CDR3 length: 13 residues. Germline values: CDR1 LGHDT, CDR2 YNNKEL (reference sequence). CDR3 amino acids: CASSQGGFYGYTF. Written as DNA, the CDR3 is TGTGCCAGCAGCCAAGGAGGTTTCTATGGCTACACCTTC.

V is TRBV9 and J is TRBJ2-1; 8 positions match TRBD2. The germline gives CDR1 SGDLS, CDR2 YYNGEE. V lost 2 bases, J lost 5 bases, and 15 bases stayed unmatched. The CDR3 consists of 18 residues. CDR3: CASSVGPPGGVMDNEQFF. CDR3 DNA: TGTGCCAGCAGCGTGGGACCTCCGGGGGGGGTTATGGACAATGAGCAGTTCTTC.

In this sample, this clone turned up once. The V call is TRBV6-2 or TRBV6-3, the J call TRBJ1-1; D may be TRBD1 (5 bases). The CDR3 length is 19 residues. The germline gives CDR1 MNHEY, CDR2 SVGEGT. V was pared by 1 base and J by 5 bases, with 26 bases between. The CDR3 bases are TGTGCCAGCAGTTACTGGAGCGTGGTCGGAATTGGGGCGAGGACTGAAGCTTTCTTT. Its protein product is CASSYWSVVGIGARTEAFF.

The chain joins TRBV4-3 to TRBJ1-5, with D uncertain. The CDR3 has 15 amino acids. From germline, CDR1 is LGHNA and CDR2 YSLEER. Trimming left V 4 bases short and J 7 bases short, with 17 bases between. CDR3 bases: TGCGCCAGCAGCCCCGCTAGAGCCAAAGGACAGCCCCAGCATTTT. Translating gives CASSPARAKGQPQHF.

This rearrangement joins TRBV9 to TRBJ1-4; 8 bases match TRBD1. This CDR3 has 14 amino acids. Germline V lookup: CDR1 SGDLS, CDR2 YYNGEE. The V gene end was trimmed by 4 bases and the J gene end by 10 bases; junction bases not matched to a gene: 9. The CDR3 loop is CASSPQGAPGKLFF. The CDR3 nucleotides read TGTGCCAGCAGCCCCCAGGGGGCGCCAGGAAAACTGTTTTTT.

This rearrangement joins TRBV12-3 or TRBV12-4 to TRBJ1-2; D ambiguous. This CDR3 is 13 amino acids long. Trimming shortened V by 3 bases and J by 5 bases, and 10 bases separated the two germline ends. CDR3 DNA sequence: TGTGCCAGCAGTTTGTCCCGGGAGTATGGCTACACCTTC. Amino acid sequence: CASSLSREYGYTF.

The rearrangement joins TRBV18 to TRBJ1-1; 11 bases are a match to TRBD1. This CDR3 has 15 residues. The junction had 3 bases not matched to a gene; V was cut back by 3 bases and J by 3 bases. CDR1 and CDR2 from the germline V gene are KGHSH and LQKENI. The CDR3 sequence: CASSPMGQGDTEAFF. The DNA for the CDR3 is TGTGCCAGCTCACCGATGGGACAGGGGGACACTGAAGCTTTCTTT.

This clone came up a few times. The V and J genes are TRBV4-3 and TRBJ2-1, with 7 nucleotides matching TRBD2. CDR1 LGHNA and CDR2 YSLEER come from the germline V gene. This CDR3 comprises 16 residues. With V trimmed by 0 bases and J by 3 bases, 5 bases remained unmatched. The CDR3 reads CASSQEFGGGYNEQFF. CDR3 nucleotides: TGCGCCAGCAGCCAAGAATTTGGCGGGGGCTACAATGAGCAGTTCTTC.

V and J are TRBV5-1 and TRBJ1-6; a possible D gene is TRBD1 (5 bases). The CDR3 has 16 residues. Germline values: CDR1 SGHRS, CDR2 YFSETQ. The V gene lost 3 bases and the J gene lost 9 bases, with 19 bases spanning the gap. The CDR3 here is CASSSDPGRVLSPLHF. Written as DNA, the CDR3 is TGCGCCAGCAGCTCCGATCCGGGCAGGGTGCTTTCACCCCTCCACTTT. Using reference TRBV5-1 and TRBJ1-6 for the parts outside the CDR3, the full variable domain is KAGVTQTPRYLIKTRGQQVTLSCSPISGHRSVSWYQQTPGQGLQFLFEYFSETQRNKGNFPGRFSGRQFSNSRSEMNVSTLELGDSALYLCASSSDPGRVLSPLHFGNGTRLTVT.

This chain links TRBV7-2 with TRBJ2-7; D is possibly TRBD2 (5 bases). CDR1 is SGHTA and CDR2 is FQGNSA in the germline V gene. The CDR3 length is 13 residues. V shed 5 bases and J shed 6 bases, with 14 bases lying between them. The CDR3 is CASSPFTAVEQYF. For the CDR3, the DNA is TGTGCCAGCAGCCCCTTCACAGCGGTCGAGCAGTACTTC.

This sequence joins TRBV6-5 and TRBJ1-1, with D hard to call. Germline V gene data show CDR1 as MNHEY and CDR2 as SVGAGI. The V end lost 4 bases, the J end lost 6 bases, and 15 bases lay between the germline ends. The CDR3 has 14 residues. CDR3 bases: TGTGCCAGCAGTTTAGGATTTAGCGGGGCTGAAGCTTTCTTT. Residues: CASSLGFSGAEAFF.

J is TRBJ1-1 and V is TRBV10-2; 7 nucleotides align to TRBD1. With V trimmed by 4 bases and J by 11 bases, 7 bases remained unmatched. Germline CDR1 reads WSHSY; CDR2 reads SAAADI. CDR3 length equals 12 residues. CDR3 loop: CASSVGQAGAFF. CDR3 nucleotides: TGCGCCAGCAGTGTAGGACAGGCCGGGGCTTTCTTT.

The J gene is TRBJ1-4, the V gene TRBV5-4, with 9 bases lining up with TRBD1. The CDR3 is 14 residues long. Germline-derived CDR1 and CDR2 are SGHNT and YYREEE (reference sequence). After removal of 3 bases from V and 7 bases from J, the junction contained 4 bases not matched to a gene. The CDR3: CASSSGTGREKLFF. CDR3 bases: TGTGCCAGCAGCTCCGGGACAGGGCGTGAAAAACTGTTTTTT.

The chain links TRBV18 to TRBJ2-1; 9 bases agree with TRBD2. CDR3 length: 14 amino acids. V gave up 2 bases and J gave up 8 bases; unmatched junction bases: 4. Germline V gene lookup returns CDR1 KGHSH and CDR2 LQKENI. CDR3 sequence: CASSPAIAGDEQFF. The CDR3 DNA sequence: TGTGCCAGCTCACCAGCGATAGCGGGGGATGAGCAGTTCTTC.

This chain uses TRBV4-1 with TRBJ2-2, with 7 nucleotides matching TRBD1. Germline V gene data show CDR1 as MGHRA and CDR2 as YSYEKL. The CDR3 totals 17 residues. Trimming at V came to 3 bases and at J to 0 bases, leaving 7 bases not matched to a gene. For the CDR3, the DNA is TGCGCCAGCAGCCATCCAAGACAGGGTGCGAACACCGGGGAGCTGTTTTTT. Protein: CASSHPRQGANTGELFF.

This chain links TRBV18 with TRBJ1-1; D may be TRBD1 (6 bases). The CDR3 contains 14 residues. Germline V lookup: CDR1 KGHSH, CDR2 LQKENI. V was pared by 3 bases and J by 2 bases, with 10 bases between. DNA for the CDR3: TGTGCCAGCTCACCTGCCGGGACAAACACTGAAGCTTTCTTT. It is translated as CASSPAGTNTEAFF.

The J gene is TRBJ1-5, the V gene TRBV30, with D perhaps matching TRBD1 (5 bases). This CDR3 has 14 residues. Germline V CDR1 and CDR2: GTSNPN, SVGIG (reference sequence). Trimming removed 0 bases at V and 6 bases at J, with 12 bases between. CDR3 amino acids: CAWSVRGRGQPQHF. The CDR3 DNA reads as TGTGCCTGGAGTGTACGAGGAAGGGGTCAGCCCCAGCATTTT. The full variable domain, its missing parts supplied by reference TRBV30 and TRBJ1-5, is SQTIHQWPATLVQPVGSPLSLECTVEGTSNPNLYWYRQAAGRGLQLLFYSVGIGQISSEVPQNLSASRPQDRQFILSSKKLLLSDSGFYLCAWSVRGRGQPQHFGDGTRLSIL.

This chain links TRBV4-1 with TRBJ2-7, with a weak D call TRBD1 (5 bases). Trimming removed 4 bases from V and 2 bases from J, with 12 bases in between. The CDR3 has 14 residues. The germline V gene has CDR1 MGHRA and CDR2 YSYEKL. CDR3 DNA: TGCGCCAGCAGCCCCTACATAGGGGCCTACGAGCAGTACTTC. This sequence encodes CASSPYIGAYEQYF.

The V call is TRBV2, the J call TRBJ2-7; 9 bases line up with TRBD2. Germline V CDR1 and CDR2: SNHLY, FYNNEI. The CDR3 contains 15 residues. V shed 3 bases, J shed 3 bases, and the junction held 6 bases outside the gene matches. CDR3 region: CASSEGAGGGYEQYF. In DNA form, the CDR3 reads TGTGCCAGCAGTGAGGGAGCGGGGGGCGGCTACGAGCAGTACTTC.

This clone was picked up one time. The junction does not match germline at one end; this may be a read error. This chain links TRBV15 with TRBJ2-7; 8 bases line up with TRBD2. The CDR3 loop spans 15 amino acids. CDR1 is LNHNV, CDR2 YYDKDF, per germline (reference sequence). The CDR3 sequence: CATSRGGGHSSEQYF. The DNA of the CDR3 is TGTGCCACCAGCAGAGGCGGGGGGCACTCCTCCGAGCAGTACTTC.

V and J are TRBV15 and TRBJ1-1; TRBD1 aligns across 7 bases. From germline, CDR1 is LNHNV and CDR2 YYDKDF (reference sequence). J lost 3 bases, V lost 2 bases, and 9 bases had no gene match. The CDR3 has 16 residues. Here the CDR3 reads CATSRPGQLQYTEAFF. The CDR3 nucleotides are TGTGCCACCAGCAGACCGGGACAGTTACAATACACTGAAGCTTTCTTT. The complete variable domain, with remaining parts taken from reference TRBV15 and TRBJ1-1, reads DAMVIQNPRYQVTQFGKPVTLSCSQTLNHNVMYWYQQKSSQAPKLLFHYYDKDFNNEADTPDNFQSRRPNTSFCFLDIRSPGLGDTAMYLCATSRPGQLQYTEAFFGQGTRLTVV.